This T cell receptor beta chain derives from a study of radiation and T cells in renal cell carcinoma. Study-wide background: Nephrectomy followed 15 Gy stereotactic body radiation by 4 weeks.

Data came from immunoSEQ multiplex PCR; TCRdb stores just in-frame clones and leaves some out. The data contain 100,000 to 150,000 clones, roughly 80% of them singletons. The CDR3 consists of 14 residues. Germline CDR1 and CDR2: MNHNY and SVGAGI (reference sequence). Trimming shortened V by 0 bases and J by 4 bases, and 10 bases separated the two germline ends. Specified time point: baseline pretreatment blood. Sample treatment: 15 Gy SBRT to primary tumor, nephrectomy 4 weeks later. The tumor was a clear cell renal cell carcinoma. Broader study findings: In blood, top tumor clones expanded by 2 weeks, shrinking by 4. Pretreatment tumor biopsies were lacking, so baseline clonotypes are unknown.

As for this clone: Its specificity is unknown.

The chain joins TRBV6-6 to TRBJ2-7; D is undetermined. The starting material was blood, obtained from a patient whose treatment included radiotherapy and nephrectomy. The receptor's source is a woman aged 55-75 years with renal cell carcinoma. CDR3: CASSYSAAFYEQYF. The CDR3 DNA follows: TGTGCCAGCAGTTACTCGGCAGCCTTTTACGAGCAGTACTTC.